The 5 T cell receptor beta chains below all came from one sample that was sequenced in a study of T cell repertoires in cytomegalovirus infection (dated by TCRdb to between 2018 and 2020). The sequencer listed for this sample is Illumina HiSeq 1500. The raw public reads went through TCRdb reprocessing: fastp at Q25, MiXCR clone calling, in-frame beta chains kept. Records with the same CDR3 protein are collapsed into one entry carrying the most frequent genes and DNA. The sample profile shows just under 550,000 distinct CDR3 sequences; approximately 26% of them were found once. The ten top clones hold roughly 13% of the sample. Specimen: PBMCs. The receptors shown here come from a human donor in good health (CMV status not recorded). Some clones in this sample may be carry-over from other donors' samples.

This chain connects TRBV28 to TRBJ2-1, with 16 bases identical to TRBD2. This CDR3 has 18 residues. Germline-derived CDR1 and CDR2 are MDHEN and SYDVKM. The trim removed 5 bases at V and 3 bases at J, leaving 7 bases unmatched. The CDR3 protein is CASSEPGLAGGLYNEQFF. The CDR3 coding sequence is TGTGCCAGCAGTGAGCCGGGACTAGCGGGAGGGCTCTACAATGAGCAGTTCTTC.

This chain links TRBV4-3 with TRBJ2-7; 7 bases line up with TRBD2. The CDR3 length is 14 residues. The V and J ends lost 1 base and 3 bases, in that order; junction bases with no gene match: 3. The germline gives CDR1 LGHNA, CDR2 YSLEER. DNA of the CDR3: TGCGCCAGCAGCCAAGCCACTAGCGACTACGAGCAGTACTTC. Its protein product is CASSQATSDYEQYF.

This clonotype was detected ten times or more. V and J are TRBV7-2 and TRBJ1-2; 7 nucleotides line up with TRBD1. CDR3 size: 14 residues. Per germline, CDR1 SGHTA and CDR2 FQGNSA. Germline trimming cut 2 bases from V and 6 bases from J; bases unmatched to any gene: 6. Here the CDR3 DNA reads TGTGCCAGCAGCTTAAGCCGGGACAGAAATGGCTACACCTTC. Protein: CASSLSRDRNGYTF.

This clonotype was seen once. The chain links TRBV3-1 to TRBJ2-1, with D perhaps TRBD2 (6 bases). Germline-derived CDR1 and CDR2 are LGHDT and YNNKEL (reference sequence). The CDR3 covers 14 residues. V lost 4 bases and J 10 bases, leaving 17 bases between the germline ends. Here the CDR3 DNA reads TGTGCCAGCAGCCGCAGACTAGTAAGTTGGGAGCAGTTCTTC. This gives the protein CASSRRLVSWEQFF.

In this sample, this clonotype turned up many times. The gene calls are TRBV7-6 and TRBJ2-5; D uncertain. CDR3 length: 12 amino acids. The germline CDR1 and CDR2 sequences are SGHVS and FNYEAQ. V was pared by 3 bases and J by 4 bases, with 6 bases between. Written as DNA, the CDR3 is TGTGCCAGCAGCTTTATACGAGAGACCCAGTACTTC. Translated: CASSFIRETQYF.